This T cell receptor beta chain stems from a study of T cells in Graves' hyperthyroidism and ophthalmopathy. Uncontrolled infection, other autoimmune disease, pregnancy or lactation disqualified patients from enrolment. PBMCs were sourced from approximately 10 ml fresh peripheral blood. Template material for amplifying TCR beta CDR3 regions consisted of RNA transcripts. First-round RT-PCR targeting the TCR CDR3 was performed with the HTBI primer set. A single record per CDR3 protein comes from TCRdb applying MiXCR to the multiplex PCR reads. The table shows roughly 170,000 distinct CDR3 sequences, with over 7.5% occurring only once. The CDR3 is 16 amino acids. Trimming shortened V by 3 bases and J by 8 bases, and 22 bases separated the two germline ends. CDR1 is LNHDA and CDR2 is SQIVND in the germline V gene (reference sequence). Study-level findings and limits: Peripheral blood also featured most of the thyroid clonotypes expanded above 0.001.

In its sample, this clonotype was seen many times. The antigen is not known. The rearrangement joins TRBV19 to TRBJ1-2; D uncertain. The source of this sequence is a young woman with Graves' hyperthyroidism that later progressed to Graves' ophthalmopathy. Sequencing was carried out using blood. The CDR3 loop reads CASSMRRTQAQVGYTF. CDR3 coding DNA: TGTGCCAGTAGTATGCGGAGGACGCAAGCCCAGGTGGGCTACACCTTC. The whole variable domain, filled in from reference TRBV19 and TRBJ1-2, reads DGGITQSPKYLFRKEGQNVTLSCEQNLNHDAMYWYRQDPGQGLRLIYYSQIVNDFQKGDIAEGYSVSREKKESFPLTVTSAQKNPTAFYLCASSMRRTQAQVGYTFGSGTRLTVV.